This T cell receptor beta chain was recovered during a study of cytomegalovirus exposure and HLA in healthy donors. This PCR relied on a set of 60 Vbeta primers and 13 Jbeta primers. TCRdb's table, derived via immunoSEQ multiplex PCR, lists solely in-frame clones and lacks some. The data hold roughly 130,000 clones, with around 79% observed a single time. The CDR3 contains 16 residues. V lost 11 bases, J lost 5 bases, and 14 bases stayed unmatched. Germline V lookup: CDR1 ENHRY, CDR2 SYGVKD. The rearrangement joins TRBV10-3 to TRBJ2-2; 10 bases line up with TRBD2. The TCR comes from a woman aged 40 to 50 in good health and CMV-seropositive. The sample was PBMCs. The CDR3 DNA is TGTGCCGCAGGTGGGCCAGCGGGGGGGGAAACCGGGGAGCTGTTTTTT. It is translated as CAAGGPAGGETGELFF.